These T cell receptor beta chains were read from a single sample in a study of T cell changes during pregnancy in multiple sclerosis. The assay was immunoSEQ multiplex PCR, and TCRdb's table has in-frame clones only and misses some. The sample carries tens of thousands of clones, approximately 89% recorded once. The sequencing here drew on CD4+ T cells from peripheral blood mononuclear cells, taken in the second trimester of pregnancy. The receptors were sampled from a female donor in good health, enrolled as a control in a pregnancy study. The CDR3 runs from the conserved cysteine through the conserved F or W. D genes are given only for firm matches. Expanded clones get a size class; other rows say once, few or many, or leave the size out.

d_gene,v_gene,j_gene,abundance,len,CDR3nt,CDR3aa
-,TRBV2,TRBJ2-1,-,12,TGTGCCAGCAGTCTTTCGGGGTATGAGCAGTTCTTC,CASSLSGYEQFF
-,TRBV5-1,TRBJ2-7,once,15,TGCGCCAGCAGCTTGAGGAGCCCCCTCTACTACGAGCAGTACTTC,CASSLRSPLYYEQYF
TRBD1,TRBV18,TRBJ1-6,-,14,TGTGCCAGCTCAACCAGACAGGGGGATTCACCCCTCCACTTT,CASSTRQGDSPLHF
-,TRBV5-1,TRBJ2-1,-,15,TGCGCCAGCAGCCCACAGGGTGCTCAGGGCGATGAGCAGTTCTTC,CASSPQGAQGDEQFF
-,TRBV7-3,TRBJ2-3,-,15,TGTGCCAGCAGCTTGGGACACCTTCGCACAGATACGCAGTATTTT,CASSLGHLRTDTQYF
-,TRBV7-2,TRBJ2-7,-,15,TGTGCCAGCAGCTTAGGTCTTATGGGGGGATGGGAGCAGTACTTC,CASSLGLMGGWEQYF
-,TRBV5-5,TRBJ1-4,-,15,TGTGCCAGTACCCAGGGTTCTGCAACTAATGAAAAACTGTTTTTT,CASTQGSATNEKLFF
TRBD1,TRBV10-2,TRBJ1-1,-,13,TGCGCCAGCAGAAGTACAGGGGGCACTGAAGCTTTCTTT,CASRSTGGTEAFF
TRBD1,TRBV4-1,TRBJ1-1,-,15,TGCGCCAGCAGCCTAGGACAGGGAGGGGCCACTGAAGCTTTCTTT,CASSLGQGGATEAFF
-,TRBV21-1,TRBJ2-7,-,13,TGTGCCTACAACCGGGACACAAACTACGAGCAGTACTTC,CAYNRDTNYEQYF
-,TRBV19,TRBJ1-2,-,15,TGTGCCAGTAGTATAGTCGGACAGTCGAACTATGGCTACACCTTC,CASSIVGQSNYGYTF
-,TRBV6-5,TRBJ1-3,-,15,TGTGCCAGCAGTTATACAGGAGCCGGGGGAAACACCATATATTTT,CASSYTGAGGNTIYF
-,TRBV6-4,TRBJ1-2,-,13,TGTGCCAGCAGTAACGATGCGGGGTACGGCTACACCTTC,CASSNDAGYGYTF
-,TRBV28,TRBJ2-7,few,13,TGTGCCAGCAGTTTCCCCCCCACCTACGAGCAGTACTTC,CASSFPPTYEQYF
-,TRBV6-1,TRBJ2-7,-,12,TGTGCCAGCAGTTCCCGGGACTACGAGCAGTACTTC,CASSSRDYEQYF
-,TRBV6-5,TRBJ2-7,once,10,TGTGCCAGCAGGGAGTACGAGCAGTACTTC,CASREYEQYF
TRBD2,TRBV11-2,TRBJ2-5,-,16,TGTGCCAGCAGCCCCCGTAGCGGGGGGGACCAAGAGACCCAGTACTTC,CASSPRSGGDQETQYF
TRBD2,TRBV5-4,TRBJ2-1,-,15,TGTGCCAGCAGCTTGAGATCCCTAGCGGGGACTGAGCAGTTCTTC,CASSLRSLAGTEQFF
TRBD1,TRBV2,TRBJ1-2,-,14,TGTGCCACCAGGACAGGGAATTTTAACTATGGCTACACCTTC,CATRTGNFNYGYTF
-,TRBV6-1,TRBJ1-2,-,16,TGTGCCAGCAGTGAAAAACCGACCGGCGGATCCTATGGCTACACCTTC,CASSEKPTGGSYGYTF
-,TRBV9,TRBJ2-1,-,16,TGTGCCAGCAGCGTAGCTTCGGACAGTTCCTACAATGAGCAGTTCTTC,CASSVASDSSYNEQFF
TRBD1,TRBV28,TRBJ1-2,-,17,TGTGCCAGCAGTTTGGGATGGGCCCCGGGACAGGGGATGGGCTACACCTTC,CASSLGWAPGQGMGYTF
-,TRBV7-2,TRBJ1-3,-,15,TGTGCCAGCAGCTTGCGGATAGGCGGGGGAAACACCATATATTTT,CASSLRIGGGNTIYF
-,TRBV7-3,TRBJ1-1,-,14,TGTGCCAGCAGCCCGACAGGAGGTGACACTGAAGCTTTCTTT,CASSPTGGDTEAFF
-,TRBV19,TRBJ1-1,-,14,TGTGCCAGTAGTATTGGGACTCCTGACACTGAAGCTTTCTTT,CASSIGTPDTEAFF
TRBD2,TRBV2,TRBJ2-3,-,14,TGTGCCAGCAGTGCCCCTAGCGGTGGGGATACGCAGTATTTT,CASSAPSGGDTQYF
-,TRBV19,TRBJ1-1,-,16,TGTGCCAGTAGTATAGCCCTAGGAGGGAAGAACACTGAAGCTTTCTTT,CASSIALGGKNTEAFF
TRBD2,TRBV7-2,TRBJ2-5,-,15,TGTGCCAGCAACCCGGGGGGGCGGAACCAAGAGACCCAGTACTTC,CASNPGGRNQETQYF
-,TRBV7-6,TRBJ1-3,-,15,TGTGCCAGCAGCCACGGGCCCTCGGGAGGAAACACCATATATTTT,CASSHGPSGGNTIYF
-,TRBV20-1,TRBJ2-1,once,11,TGCAGTGCTAGGAGGGTCAATGAGCAGTTCTTC,CSARRVNEQFF
TRBD1,TRBV9,TRBJ1-3,-,15,TGTGCCAGCAGCGTAGCGGGACAGCCTCAAAACACCATATATTTT,CASSVAGQPQNTIYF
-,TRBV7-3,TRBJ2-2,-,16,TGTGCCAGCAGCTTAACGGCGGGGGCTTCCACCGGGGAGCTGTTTTTT,CASSLTAGASTGELFF
-,TRBV6-5,TRBJ1-1,-,13,TGTGCCAGCAGTACACCATTGAACACTGAAGCTTTCTTT,CASSTPLNTEAFF
-,TRBV29-1,TRBJ1-2,-,16,TGCAGCGTCATCTCCCAACCCGGCGCGGCTAACTATGGCTACACCTTC,CSVISQPGAANYGYTF
-,TRBV2,TRBJ2-7,-,12,TGTGCCAGCCACCTGGATAGGGGCGAGCAGTACTTC,CASHLDRGEQYF
TRBD1,TRBV4-1,TRBJ1-5,-,14,TGCGCCAGCAGCCACGACAGGGGGCAACAGCCCCAGCATTTT,CASSHDRGQQPQHF
-,TRBV5-1,TRBJ1-1,once,15,TGCGCCAGCAGCGACACGTCGCAGTTCGGCACTGAAGCTTTCTTT,CASSDTSQFGTEAFF
-,TRBV7-2,TRBJ2-5,-,11,TGTGCCAGCAGCTCCACCGGGAACCAGTACTTC,CASSSTGNQYF
-,TRBV6-4,TRBJ2-2,-,14,TGTGCCAGCAGTGACGTAGCGAACACCGGGGAGCTGTTTTTT,CASSDVANTGELFF
TRBD1,TRBV10-3,TRBJ1-4,-,13,TGTGCCATCAGTGGAGGACAGGGGGAAAAACTGTTTTTT,CAISGGQGEKLFF
-,TRBV29-1,TRBJ1-1,-,11,TGCAGCGTTGAGACAAACACTGAAGCTTTCTTT,CSVETNTEAFF
-,TRBV4-2,TRBJ1-5,-,15,TGTGCCAGCAGCCATTATGGGGAGGCTTCGCAGCCCCAGCATTTT,CASSHYGEASQPQHF